This TCR beta chain was retrieved from a study of OX40 agonist ivuxolimab in advanced cancers. The wider study: All patients had ivuxolimab intravenously every 2 weeks at 0.01 to 10 mg/kg. Partial responses were achieved by three patients, one with hepatocellular carcinoma and two with cutaneous melanoma. Study findings and constraints: At 0.1 to 3.0 mg/kg and by week 6, clonal expansion occurred in CD4+ and CD8+ blood T cells. Low normalized clonal expansion also occurred in some nonresponding patients.

V was trimmed by 7 bases and J by 4 bases, leaving 17 bases between them. Germline CDR1 is PRHDT and CDR2 is FYEKMQ (reference sequence). There are 14 residues in the CDR3. This clone was found once. Its specificity is not known. TCRdb's table, derived via immunoSEQ multiplex PCR, lists solely in-frame clones and lacks some. The sample lists about 46,000 clones; around 90% were seen once. This chain uses TRBV13 with TRBJ2-7; either TRBD1 or TRBD2 may supply D (6 bases each). The sample in question was CD4+ or CD8+ T cells sorted from blood, obtained in a trial of the OX40 agonist ivuxolimab. The source is an adult with an advanced solid tumor such as melanoma, head and neck, liver or kidney cancer. CDR3: CASTYGGTAYEQYF. The DNA for the CDR3 is TGTGCCAGCACCTACGGGGGCACCGCGTACGAGCAGTACTTC.